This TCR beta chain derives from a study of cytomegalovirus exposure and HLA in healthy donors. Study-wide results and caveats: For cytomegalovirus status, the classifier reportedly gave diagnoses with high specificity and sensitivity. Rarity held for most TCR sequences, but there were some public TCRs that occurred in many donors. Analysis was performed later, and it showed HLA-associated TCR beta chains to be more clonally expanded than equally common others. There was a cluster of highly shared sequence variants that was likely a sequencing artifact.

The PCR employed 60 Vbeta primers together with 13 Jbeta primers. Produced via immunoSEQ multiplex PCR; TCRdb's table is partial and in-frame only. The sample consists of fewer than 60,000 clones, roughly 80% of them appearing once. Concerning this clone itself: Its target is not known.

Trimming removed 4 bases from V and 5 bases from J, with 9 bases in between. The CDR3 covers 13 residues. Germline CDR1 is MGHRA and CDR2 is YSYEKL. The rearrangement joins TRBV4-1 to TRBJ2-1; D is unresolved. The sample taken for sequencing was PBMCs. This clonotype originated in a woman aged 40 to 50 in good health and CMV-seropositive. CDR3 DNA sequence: TGCGCCAGCAGCCTCGCGAGAGACAATGAGCAGTTCTTC. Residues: CASSLARDNEQFF.